The next 5 T cell receptor beta chains were all read from a single sample in a study of blood T cell repertoires in COVID-19. Repertoires were generated with immunoSEQ multiplex PCR, while TCRdb's copy carries only in-frame clones and drops some. The table includes 130,000 to 150,000 clones, approximately 80% detected once. Sequences were obtained from peripheral blood. These receptor sequences come from a man between 60 and 75 years old with active or convalescent COVID-19.

About this clone: Compared with germline, one end of the junction differs, possibly owing to a read error. V gene TRBV7-7 combines with J gene TRBJ2-7, with 8 bases identical to TRBD1. CDR3 length equals 15 residues. Per the germline V gene, CDR1 is SSHAT and CDR2 is FNYEAQ (reference sequence). CDR3 in DNA: TGTGCTAGCAGCCCCGGGACAGGATCTACCTACGAGCAGTACTTC. It specifies CASSPGTGSTYEQYF. The complete variable domain, with remaining parts taken from reference TRBV7-7 and TRBJ2-7, reads GAGVSQSPRYKVTKRGQDVTLRCDPISSHATLYWYQQALGQGPEFLTYFNYEAQPDKSGLPSDRFSAERPEGSISTLTIQRTEQRDSAMYRCASSPGTGSTYEQYFGPGTRLTVT.

This clone was detected a few times. The V gene is TRBV29-1, the J gene TRBJ2-1, with 9 positions matching TRBD1. The CDR3 consists of 13 residues. J lost 10 bases, V lost 4 bases, and 8 bases had no gene match. Per the germline V gene, CDR1 is SQVTM and CDR2 is ANQGSEA. CDR3 sequence reads: CSVVLGQGDEQFF. Here the CDR3 DNA reads TGCAGCGTTGTTTTGGGACAGGGTGACGAGCAGTTCTTC.

The chain recombines TRBV18 with TRBJ1-3; 8 bases fit TRBD1. This CDR3 is built from 15 residues. J was trimmed by 0 bases and V by 4 bases; bases with no gene match: 2. CDR1 and CDR2 (germline): KGHSH, LQKENI. For the CDR3, the DNA is TGTGCCAGCTCACTCGGACAGGGCTCTGGAAACACCATATATTTT. Amino acids: CASSLGQGSGNTIYF.

The chain is built from TRBV5-1 and TRBJ1-1, with D maybe TRBD1 (5 bases). Between the trimmed V and J ends, which lost 0 bases and 1 base, there was a span of 7 bases. CDR3 length: 14 amino acids. The germline CDR1 and CDR2 sequences are SGHRS and YFSETQ. The CDR3 DNA reads as TGCGCCAGCAGCTTGGAGGGGCCGAACACTGAAGCTTTCTTT. Protein sequence: CASSLEGPNTEAFF.

At least ten counts were recorded for this clone. The genes are TRBV6-1 and TRBJ2-2, with 10 bases aligning to TRBD2. Germline lookup yields CDR1 MNHNS and CDR2 SASEGT. The CDR3 is 17 amino acids. V gave up 2 bases and J gave up 5 bases; unmatched junction bases: 8. The CDR3 is CASSEFPSGSKTGELFF. In DNA form, the CDR3 reads TGTGCCAGCAGTGAATTCCCTAGCGGGAGTAAGACCGGGGAGCTGTTTTTT.